This TCR beta chain emerged from a study of PD-L1 blockade in urothelial cancer. Background on the study: Twenty-five of 29 patients were males with bladder-origin urothelial cancer. Previous chemotherapy exposure amounted to 0 to 3 regimens for patients. Blood samples had a median of approximately 150,000 T cells, 80,000 to 100,000 unique TCRs, and clonality 0.08 to 0.09.

Sample time point: pretreatment peripheral blood. Using immunoSEQ multiplex PCR, the repertoire was profiled, and TCRdb retains in-frame clones only, with some absent. The sample includes 75,000 to 95,000 clones, around 85% of them seen just once. The sample consisted of PBMCs, taken around atezolizumab (anti-PD-L1) treatment. The receptor's source is a man aged 40-49 years with urothelial cancer.

The CDR3 here is CASSGQGNTGELFF. CDR3 DNA: TGTGCCAGCAGCGGGCAGGGGAACACCGGGGAGCTGTTTTTT. The rearrangement links TRBV4-2 to TRBJ2-2; D may be TRBD1 (5 bases). V was trimmed by 5 bases and J by 1 base, leaving 8 bases between them. The germline V gene encodes CDR1 LGHNA and CDR2 YNFKEQ. The CDR3 extends over 14 amino acids.